This T cell receptor beta chain derives from a study of graft-versus-host responses after intestinal transplantation. About the research overall: All recipients were given anti-thymocyte globulin induction, and tacrolimus and steroids were then administered for around three years.

In the case of this clone: Its target is unknown.

Assay: immunoSEQ multiplex PCR; the TCRdb copy retains only in-frame clones and omits some. The top ten clones hold roughly 4% of a sample with 40,000 or so clones, less than 90% of them seen once. Whole-study results and caveats: Circulating GvH clones peaking coincided with falling HvG clones soon after transplant. GvH clones turned up in recipient marrow; some had shown up first in ileum or blood. Those patients showing graft-donor T cell macrochimerism displayed high graft-versus-host to host-versus-graft clonal ratios in allografts.

This CDR3 is 13 amino acids long. Trimming removed 3 bases at V and 3 bases at J, with 6 bases between. The V gene's germline CDR1 is LNHDA and CDR2 SQIVND (reference sequence). Sequenced material: PBMCs, taken about 38 months after transplant. The chain is built from TRBV19 and TRBJ2-1; D is unclear. This TCR was sampled from a human patient who received an intestinal transplant, so some T cells may come from the graft donor. The CDR3 here is CASSIQVYNEQFF. CDR3 DNA sequence: TGTGCCAGTAGTATCCAGGTCTACAATGAGCAGTTCTTC.